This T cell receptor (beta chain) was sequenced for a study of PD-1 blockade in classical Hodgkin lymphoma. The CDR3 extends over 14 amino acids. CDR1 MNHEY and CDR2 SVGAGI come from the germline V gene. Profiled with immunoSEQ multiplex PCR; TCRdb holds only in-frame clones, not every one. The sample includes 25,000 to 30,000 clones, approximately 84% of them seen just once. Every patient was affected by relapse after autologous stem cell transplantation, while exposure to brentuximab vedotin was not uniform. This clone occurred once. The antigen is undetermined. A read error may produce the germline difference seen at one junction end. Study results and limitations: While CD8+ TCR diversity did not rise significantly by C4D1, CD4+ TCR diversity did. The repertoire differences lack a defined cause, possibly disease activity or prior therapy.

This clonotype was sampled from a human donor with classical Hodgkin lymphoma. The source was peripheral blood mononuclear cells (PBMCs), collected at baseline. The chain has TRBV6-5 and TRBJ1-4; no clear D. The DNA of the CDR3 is TGTGCCAGCAGTTACTCGAATTCGGCCGAAAGACTGTTTTTT. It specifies CASSYSNSAERLFF.